This record looks at one T cell receptor (beta chain) sequence and its context. This sample stems from a study of blood T cell repertoires in COVID-19. In the study overall: Material from acute and convalescent COVID-19 was sourced from the United States, Italy and Spain. T cells, B-cell-depleted T cells, or PBMCs supplied cDNA or gDNA.

In the authors' methods: Researchers report that nucleated cell counts were estimated from reference gene primer amplification. Profiled with immunoSEQ multiplex PCR; TCRdb holds only in-frame clones, not every one. V, J and clone size were drawn from that table, and D and trimming were deduced from the DNA. The sample contains under 300,000 clones, 75% to 90% of which appear only once. The junction had 7 bases not matched to a gene; V was cut back by 3 bases and J by 2 bases. This CDR3 is 18 amino acids long. Looked up from germline, CDR1 is MGHRA and CDR2 is YSYEKL. This clonotype was obtained from a woman aged 40 to 49 who had recovered from COVID-19. Sequenced sample: peripheral blood. The genes are TRBV4-1 and TRBJ2-2, with 12 bases fitting TRBD2. Here the CDR3 DNA reads TGCGCCAGCAGCCACGCTAGCGGGAGGGCCAGAAACACCGGGGAGCTGTTTTTT. Amino acid sequence: CASSHASGRARNTGELFF.